The subject of this entry is one TCR beta chain. Only in-frame clones appear in the TCRdb table, and some are missing; sequencing was by immunoSEQ multiplex PCR. The table lists about 18,000 clones, 88% of them singletons. Enrolled through a virtual design, the participants were between roughly 18 and 90 years of age and came from about two dozen US areas. Assignment of participants to cohorts was predicated upon participant-reported clinical history. The sample originates from a study of blood T cell repertoires in COVID-19. The CDR3 runs to 19 residues. This chain joins TRBV21-1 and TRBJ2-1; TRBD1, the D gene given by the table, was not confirmed from the DNA. TRBV21-1 is reported as a pseudogene. The receptor comes from a woman in her thirties who had recovered from COVID-19. Material for sequencing was PBMCs or T cells enriched from blood (not recorded which). The CDR3 sequence is CASSIGFSTGRVSANEQFF. CDR3 bases: TGTGCCAGCAGCATTGGTTTTTCGACAGGACGCGTCAGCGCCAATGAGCAGTTCTTC.